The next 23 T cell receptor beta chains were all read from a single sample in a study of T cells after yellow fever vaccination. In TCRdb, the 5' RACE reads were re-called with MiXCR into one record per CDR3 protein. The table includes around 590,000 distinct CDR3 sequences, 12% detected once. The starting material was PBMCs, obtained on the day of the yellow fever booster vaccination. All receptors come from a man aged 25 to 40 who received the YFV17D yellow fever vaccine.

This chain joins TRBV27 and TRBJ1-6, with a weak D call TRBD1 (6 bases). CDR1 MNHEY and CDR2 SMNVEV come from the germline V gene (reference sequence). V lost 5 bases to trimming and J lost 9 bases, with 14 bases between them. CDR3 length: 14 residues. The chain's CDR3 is CASSPRQTGSPLHF. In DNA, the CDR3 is TGTGCCAGCAGTCCACGACAGACAGGTTCACCCCTCCACTTT.

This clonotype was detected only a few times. The CDR3 sequence is CASSYQGGASEQYF. Here the CDR3 DNA reads TGTGCCAGCAGCTATCAGGGTGGGGCCAGCGAGCAGTACTTC. V and J are TRBV27 and TRBJ2-7; tentative D call: TRBD1 (5 bases). V was pared by 6 bases and J by 6 bases, with 18 bases between. CDR3 length: 14 amino acids. Germline lookup yields CDR1 MNHEY and CDR2 SMNVEV (reference sequence).

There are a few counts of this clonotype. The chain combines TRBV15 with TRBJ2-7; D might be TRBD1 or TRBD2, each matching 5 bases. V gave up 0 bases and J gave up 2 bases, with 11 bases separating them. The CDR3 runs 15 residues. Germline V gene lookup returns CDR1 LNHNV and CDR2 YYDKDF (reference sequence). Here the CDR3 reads CATSRDGTGTYEQYF. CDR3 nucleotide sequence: TGTGCCACCAGCAGAGATGGGACGGGAACCTACGAGCAGTACTTC.

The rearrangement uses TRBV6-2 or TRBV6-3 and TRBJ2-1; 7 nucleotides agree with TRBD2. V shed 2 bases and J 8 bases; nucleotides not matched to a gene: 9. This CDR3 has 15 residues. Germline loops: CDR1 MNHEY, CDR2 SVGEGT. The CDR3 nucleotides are TGTGCCAGCAGTTACGGGGGAGGGGCCGGCTATGAGCAGTTCTTC. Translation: CASSYGGGAGYEQFF.

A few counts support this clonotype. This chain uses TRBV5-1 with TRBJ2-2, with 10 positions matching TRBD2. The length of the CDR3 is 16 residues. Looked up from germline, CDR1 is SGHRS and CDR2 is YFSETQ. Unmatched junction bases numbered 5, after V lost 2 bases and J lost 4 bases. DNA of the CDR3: TGCGCCAGCAGCTTTCTAGCGGGAGATATCACCGGGGAGCTGTTTTTT. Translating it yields CASSFLAGDITGELFF.

CDR3 amino acids: CSAISGAYEQYF. CDR3 in DNA: TGCAGTGCCATCAGTGGGGCCTACGAGCAGTACTTC. The chain employs TRBV20-1 and TRBJ2-7; D gene uncertain. V lost 6 bases to trimming and J lost 2 bases, with 11 bases between them. CDR3 length: 12 residues. Germline CDR1 and CDR2: DFQATT and SNEGSKA (reference sequence).

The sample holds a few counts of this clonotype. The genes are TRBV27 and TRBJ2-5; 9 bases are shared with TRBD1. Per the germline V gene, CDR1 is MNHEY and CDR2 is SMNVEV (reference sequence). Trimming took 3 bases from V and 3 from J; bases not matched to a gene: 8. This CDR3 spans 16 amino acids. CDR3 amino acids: CASSFLGTGTEETQYF. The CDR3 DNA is TGTGCCAGCAGTTTTTTGGGGACAGGGACTGAAGAGACCCAGTACTTC.

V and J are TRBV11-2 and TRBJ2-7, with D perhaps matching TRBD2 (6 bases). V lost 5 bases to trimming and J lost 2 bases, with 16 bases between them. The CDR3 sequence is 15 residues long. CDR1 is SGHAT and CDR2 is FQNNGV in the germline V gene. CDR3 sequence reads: CASSEAPGVTYEQYF. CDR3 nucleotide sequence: TGTGCCAGCAGCGAAGCCCCGGGGGTAACCTACGAGCAGTACTTC. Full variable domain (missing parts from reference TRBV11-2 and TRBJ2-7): EAGVAQSPRYKIIEKRQSVAFWCNPISGHATLYWYQQILGQGPKLLIQFQNNGVVDDSQLPKDRFSAERLKGVDSTLKIQPAKLEDSAVYLCASSEAPGVTYEQYFGPGTRLTVT.

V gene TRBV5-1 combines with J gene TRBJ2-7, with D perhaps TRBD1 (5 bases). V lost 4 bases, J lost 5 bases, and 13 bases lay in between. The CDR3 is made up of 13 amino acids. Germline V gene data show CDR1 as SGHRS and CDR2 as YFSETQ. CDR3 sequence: CASSMGPVDEQYF. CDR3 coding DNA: TGCGCCAGCAGCATGGGGCCCGTAGACGAGCAGTACTTC. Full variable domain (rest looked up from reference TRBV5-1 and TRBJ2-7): KAGVTQTPRYLIKTRGQQVTLSCSPISGHRSVSWYQQTPGQGLQFLFEYFSETQRNKGNFPGRFSGRQFSNSRSEMNVSTLELGDSALYLCASSMGPVDEQYFGPGTRLTVT.

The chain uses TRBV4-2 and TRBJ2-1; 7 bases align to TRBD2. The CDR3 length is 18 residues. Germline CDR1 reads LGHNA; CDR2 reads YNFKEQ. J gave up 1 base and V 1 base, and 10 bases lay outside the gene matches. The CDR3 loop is CASSQGTLAGGSYNEQFF. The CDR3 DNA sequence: TGTGCCAGCAGCCAAGGCACCTTAGCGGGTGGGTCCTACAATGAGCAGTTCTTC.

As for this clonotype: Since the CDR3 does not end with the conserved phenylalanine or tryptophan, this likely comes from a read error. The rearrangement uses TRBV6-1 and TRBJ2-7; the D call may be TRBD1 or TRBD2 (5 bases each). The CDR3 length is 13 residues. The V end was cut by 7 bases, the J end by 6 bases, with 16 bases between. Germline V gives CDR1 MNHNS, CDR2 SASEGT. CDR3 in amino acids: CASTHRGRGEQYL. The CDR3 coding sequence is TGTGCCAGCACTCACCGGGGTAGGGGCGAGCAGTACCTC.

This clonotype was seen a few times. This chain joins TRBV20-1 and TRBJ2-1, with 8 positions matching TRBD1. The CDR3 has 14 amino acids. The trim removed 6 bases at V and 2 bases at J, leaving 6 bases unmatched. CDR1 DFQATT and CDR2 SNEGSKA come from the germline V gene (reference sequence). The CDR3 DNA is TGCAGTGCCACCGGACAGGGCCCCTACAATGAGCAGTTCTTC. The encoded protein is CSATGQGPYNEQFF.

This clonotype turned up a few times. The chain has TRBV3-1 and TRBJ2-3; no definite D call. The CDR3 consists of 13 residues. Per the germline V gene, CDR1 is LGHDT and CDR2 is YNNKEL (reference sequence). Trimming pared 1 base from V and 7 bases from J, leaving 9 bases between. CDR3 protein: CASSQGVDYTQYF. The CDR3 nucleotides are TGTGCCAGCAGCCAAGGGGTAGACTATACGCAGTATTTT.

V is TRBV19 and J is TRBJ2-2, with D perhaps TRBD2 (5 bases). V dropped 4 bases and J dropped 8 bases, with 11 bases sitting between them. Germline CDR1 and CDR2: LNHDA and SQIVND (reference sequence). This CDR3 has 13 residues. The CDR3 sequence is CASSKDGIGELFF. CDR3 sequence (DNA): TGTGCCAGTAGTAAAGACGGGATAGGGGAGCTGTTTTTT.

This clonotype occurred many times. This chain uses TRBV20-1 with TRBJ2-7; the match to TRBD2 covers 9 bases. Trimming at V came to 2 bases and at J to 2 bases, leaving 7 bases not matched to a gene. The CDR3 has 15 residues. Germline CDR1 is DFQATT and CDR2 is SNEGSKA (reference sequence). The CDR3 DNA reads TGCAGTGCTAGATCCTTTAGCGGGAGTACCTACGAGCAGTACTTC. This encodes CSARSFSGSTYEQYF.

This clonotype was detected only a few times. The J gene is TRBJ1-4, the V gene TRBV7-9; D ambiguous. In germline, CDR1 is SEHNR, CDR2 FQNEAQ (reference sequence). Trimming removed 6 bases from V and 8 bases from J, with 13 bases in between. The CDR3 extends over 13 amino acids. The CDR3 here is CASRTLIGEKLFF. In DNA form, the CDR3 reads TGTGCCAGCAGGACGCTTATCGGGGAAAAACTGTTTTTT.

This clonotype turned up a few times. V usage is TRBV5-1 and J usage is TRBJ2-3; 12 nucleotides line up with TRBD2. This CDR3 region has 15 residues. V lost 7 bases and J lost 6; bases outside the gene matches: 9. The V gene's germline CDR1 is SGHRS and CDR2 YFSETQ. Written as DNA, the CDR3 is TGCGCCAGCTTTCGGACTAGCGGGACTTTGGATACGCAGTATTTT. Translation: CASFRTSGTLDTQYF.

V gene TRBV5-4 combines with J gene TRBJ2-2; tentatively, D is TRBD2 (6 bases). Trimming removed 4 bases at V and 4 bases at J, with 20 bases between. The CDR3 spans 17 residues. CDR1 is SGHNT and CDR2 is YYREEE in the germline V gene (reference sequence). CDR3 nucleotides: TGTGCCAGCAGCCCCCGGCGGGACGGGACGGTCACCGGGGAGCTGTTTTTT. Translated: CASSPRRDGTVTGELFF.

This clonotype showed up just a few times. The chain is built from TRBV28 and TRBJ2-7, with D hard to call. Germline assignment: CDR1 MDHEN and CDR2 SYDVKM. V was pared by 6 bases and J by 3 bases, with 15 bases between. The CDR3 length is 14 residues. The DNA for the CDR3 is TGTGCCAGCAGCCATCTTTATAATGACTACGAGCAGTACTTC. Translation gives CASSHLYNDYEQYF.

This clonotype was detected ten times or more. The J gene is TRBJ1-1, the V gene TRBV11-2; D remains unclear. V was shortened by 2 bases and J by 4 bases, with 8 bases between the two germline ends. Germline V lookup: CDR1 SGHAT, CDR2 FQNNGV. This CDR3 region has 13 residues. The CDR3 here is CASSLSAGTEAFF. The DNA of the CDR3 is TGTGCCAGCAGCTTATCAGCGGGCACTGAAGCTTTCTTT. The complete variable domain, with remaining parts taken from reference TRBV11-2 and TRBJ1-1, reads EAGVAQSPRYKIIEKRQSVAFWCNPISGHATLYWYQQILGQGPKLLIQFQNNGVVDDSQLPKDRFSAERLKGVDSTLKIQPAKLEDSAVYLCASSLSAGTEAFFGQGTRLTVV.

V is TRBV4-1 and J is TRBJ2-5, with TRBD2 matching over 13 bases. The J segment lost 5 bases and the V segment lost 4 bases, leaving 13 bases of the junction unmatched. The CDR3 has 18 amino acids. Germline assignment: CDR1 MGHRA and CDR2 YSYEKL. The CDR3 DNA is TGCGCCAGCAGCCGAGGACTAGCGGGAGTTGTAGGAAGGGAGACCCAGTACTTC. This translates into CASSRGLAGVVGRETQYF.

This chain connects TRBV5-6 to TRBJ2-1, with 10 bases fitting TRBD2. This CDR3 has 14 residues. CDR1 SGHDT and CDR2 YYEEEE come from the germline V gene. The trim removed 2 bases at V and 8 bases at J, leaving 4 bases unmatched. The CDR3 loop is CASSLLAGRYEQFF. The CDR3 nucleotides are TGTGCCAGCAGCTTACTAGCGGGAAGATATGAGCAGTTCTTC.

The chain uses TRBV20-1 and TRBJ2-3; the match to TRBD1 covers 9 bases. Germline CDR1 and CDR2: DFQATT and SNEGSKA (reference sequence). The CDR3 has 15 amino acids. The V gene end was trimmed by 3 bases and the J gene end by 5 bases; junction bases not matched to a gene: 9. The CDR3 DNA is TGCAGTGCTAGGTCGTTGACAGGGGGGGTAGATACGCAGTATTTT. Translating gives CSARSLTGGVDTQYF.